Listed below are T cell receptor beta chains from one sample, sequenced in a study of cytotoxic CD8 clonotypes in ibrutinib-treated CLL. The assay was immunoSEQ multiplex PCR, and TCRdb's table has in-frame clones only and misses some. The data contain roughly 20,000 clones, around 70% of them singletons. Source: PBMCs, taken before ibrutinib treatment. These receptors were taken from a human donor with chronic lymphocytic leukemia. Each CDR3 is given with its conserved first and last residue. Fields, in order: D gene, V gene, clone size, J gene, CDR3 DNA, CDR3 protein. D genes are given only for firm matches. Clone size is given for some rows only: seen once, a few or many times, or a class if the clone is expanded.

TRBD2	TRBV9	NA	TRBJ2-2	TGTGCCAGCAGCGACGATCCGACTAGCGGGAGGGTCGGGGAGCTGTTTTTT	CASSDDPTSGRVGELFF
TRBD1	TRBV18	NA	TRBJ2-1	TGTGCCAGCTCCCTCCGGGACAGGGGAAATGAGCAGTTCTTC	CASSLRDRGNEQFF
NA	TRBV2	NA	TRBJ2-7	TGTGCCAGCAGCGCCTGGATCGAGCAGTACTTC	CASSAWIEQYF
NA	TRBV11-1	NA	TRBJ2-3	TGTGCCAGCAGCTTATCCAGGAGGGGTGACACAGATACGCAGTATTTT	CASSLSRRGDTDTQYF
TRBD1	TRBV30	once	TRBJ2-7	TGTGCCTGGAGTGTATGGACAGGGGTAAGAGGCTACGAGCAGTACTTC	CAWSVWTGVRGYEQYF
NA	TRBV5-1	NA	TRBJ2-7	TGCGCCAGCAGCCCTCCGGGTCTCTCCTACGAGCAGTACTTC	CASSPPGLSYEQYF
TRBD2	TRBV27	NA	TRBJ2-1	TGTGCCAGCAGTTTGGCTAGCGGTATGGGGAATGAGCAGTTCTTC	CASSLASGMGNEQFF
TRBD1	TRBV6-5	NA	TRBJ2-3	TGTGCCAGCAGCGACCAGGGGGCCGGAGAAGATACGCAGTATTTT	CASSDQGAGEDTQYF
TRBD1	TRBV2	NA	TRBJ1-1	TGTGCCAGCAGCTTCCTGACAGGGCGGGTCACTGAAGCTTTCTTT	CASSFLTGRVTEAFF
TRBD1	TRBV4-2	once	TRBJ1-1	TGTGCCAGCAGCCACCTGCCGACAGGGAGGGGTGACACTGAAGCTTTCTTT	CASSHLPTGRGDTEAFF
TRBD1	TRBV6-7	NA	TRBJ2-1	TGTGCCAGCAGGGGACAGACCCAAGCGACCGCGACGGGCAATGAGCAGTTCTTC	CASRGQTQATATGNEQFF
NA	TRBV29-1	NA	TRBJ2-5	TGCAGCGTTCAGGGGCCTGGGCAAGAGACCCAGTACTTC	CSVQGPGQETQYF
TRBD1	TRBV5-1	NA	TRBJ1-2	TGCGCCAGCAGCTATACAGGGGATAGTGGCTACACCTTC	CASSYTGDSGYTF
TRBD2	TRBV11-1	NA	TRBJ2-5	TGTGCCAGCAAGGTAGCGGGAGTGCGGGAGACCCAGTACTTC	CASKVAGVRETQYF
NA	TRBV7-2	NA	TRBJ1-2	TGTGCCAGCAGCCCTGACGGAGGGAGGCGTCGTGGCTACACCTTC	CASSPDGGRRRGYTF
NA	TRBV5-4	NA	TRBJ2-7	TGTGCCAGCAGCCCACTCTCATCCTCCCTCCGTTCCGAGCAGTACTTC	CASSPLSSSLRSEQYF
NA	TRBV18	NA	TRBJ1-3	TGTGCCAGCTCACAATACAGGGATTCTGGAAACACCATATATTTT	CASSQYRDSGNTIYF
NA	TRBV5-1	NA	TRBJ2-5	TGCGCCAGCAGCTTAGCTGGGATTCGCGAGACCCAGTACTTC	CASSLAGIRETQYF
NA	TRBV6-5	NA	TRBJ2-6	TGTGCCAGCAGTTTCGACGGATCTGGGGCCAACGTCCTGACTTTC	CASSFDGSGANVLTF
NA	TRBV6-5	NA	TRBJ2-5	TGTGCCAGCGGAGGAAGGGCACAAGAGACCCAGTACTTC	CASGGRAQETQYF
NA	TRBV28	NA	TRBJ2-1	TGTGCCAGCAGTTTTTTTAACCCGGCGGGGAATGAGCAGTTCTTC	CASSFFNPAGNEQFF
NA	TRBV5-1	NA	TRBJ2-3	TGCGCCAGCAGCCCCGGCTCTATGGCAGATACGCAGTATTTT	CASSPGSMADTQYF
TRBD1	TRBV2	NA	TRBJ2-1	TGTGCCAGCAGTCACCCCAGGGGGTTAAATGAGCAGTTCTTC	CASSHPRGLNEQFF
NA	TRBV6-5	NA	TRBJ2-1	TGTGCCAGCAGTACACCTCGATCCGCCAATGAGCAGTTCTTC	CASSTPRSANEQFF
NA	TRBV19	NA	TRBJ2-3	TGTGCCAGTAATATTGCGGGGAGCACCGCTACGCAGTATTTT	CASNIAGSTATQYF
NA	TRBV5-1	NA	TRBJ2-1	TGCGCCAGCAGCAGGGAATTGAGCTCCTACAATGAGCAGTTCTTC	CASSRELSSYNEQFF
TRBD2	TRBV18	few	TRBJ2-3	TGTGCCAGCCAACTAGCGGGTTCTAGCACAGATACGCAGTATTTT	CASQLAGSSTDTQYF
NA	TRBV15	NA	TRBJ2-3	TGTGCCACCAGCAGAGCAACTAGCCTACCTCTCTACACAGATACGCAGTATTTT	CATSRATSLPLYTDTQYF
NA	TRBV5-1	once	TRBJ2-3	TGCGCCAGCAGCTTGGGTGATACGCAGTATTTT	CASSLGDTQYF
NA	TRBV6-8	NA	TRBJ2-3	TGTGCCAGAGAGACAGATACGCAGTATTTT	CARETDTQYF
NA	TRBV27	NA	TRBJ2-5	TGTGCCAGCAGTCCAACGTGGGACATCAGAACCCAGTACTTC	CASSPTWDIRTQYF
TRBD1	TRBV2	few	TRBJ2-7	TGTGCCAGCACGATGGACAGGCGGAACGAGCAGTACTTC	CASTMDRRNEQYF
NA	TRBV10-3	NA	TRBJ2-3	TGTGCCATCAGCACCGAAGGGAGCGGGCAGGCAGATACGCAGTATTTT	CAISTEGSGQADTQYF
NA	TRBV7-6	NA	TRBJ1-5	TGTGCCAGCAGCCCACGGGGTCAGCCCCAGCATTTT	CASSPRGQPQHF
NA	TRBV7-9	NA	TRBJ2-2	TGTGCCACGGGCCCCCAATTAAGTACCGGGGAGCTGTTTTTT	CATGPQLSTGELFF
NA	TRBV30	NA	TRBJ2-3	TGTGCCTGGAGCGCTTTAGGGCAGTACACAGATACGCAGTATTTT	CAWSALGQYTDTQYF
TRBD1	TRBV7-3	NA	TRBJ2-1	TGTGCCAGCAGTATGGCGACAGGGTACAATGAGCAGTTCTTC	CASSMATGYNEQFF
NA	TRBV7-6	NA	TRBJ2-7	TGTGCCAGCAGCTTAGACGAACTAGTGAGCTACGAGCAGTACTTC	CASSLDELVSYEQYF
TRBD2	TRBV28	NA	TRBJ2-5	TGTGCGTCGGAGCGGGAAGGGGAGACCCAGTACTTC	CASEREGETQYF
NA	TRBV7-2	NA	TRBJ2-7	TGTGCCAGCAGCTTATGGGGACAAACATCCTACGAGCAGTACTTC	CASSLWGQTSYEQYF
TRBD2	TRBV4-3	NA	TRBJ2-3	TGCGCCAGCAGCCAAGGACTAGCGGGAGGAGATACGCAGTATTTT	CASSQGLAGGDTQYF
NA	TRBV6-5	NA	TRBJ2-7	TGTGCCAGCAGCAACTGGGGCAGGGGGGGCTACGAGCAGTACTTC	CASSNWGRGGYEQYF
TRBD1	TRBV5-5	NA	TRBJ1-1	TGTGCCAGCAGACCAGGACAGGGCTCGGTCACTGAAGCTTTCTTT	CASRPGQGSVTEAFF
TRBD1	TRBV5-1	NA	TRBJ2-5	TGCGCCAGCAGCTTGCCGAGGACAGGGGGAGTACAAGAGACCCAGTACTTC	CASSLPRTGGVQETQYF
NA	TRBV6-5	NA	TRBJ2-1	TGTGCCAGCACTGACCGACCCTACAATGAGCAGTTCTTC	CASTDRPYNEQFF
TRBD2	TRBV19	NA	TRBJ2-7	TGTGCCAGTAGTCTAAGCGGACTAGCGGGTAACTCCTACGAGCAGTACTTC	CASSLSGLAGNSYEQYF
TRBD2	TRBV6-5	NA	TRBJ2-1	TGTGCCAGCAGTTACAGCGGGGCTAACTACAATGAGCAGTTCTTC	CASSYSGANYNEQFF
NA	TRBV5-4	NA	TRBJ1-1	TGTGCCAGCAGCGACCTTTTACACACTGAAGCTTTCTTT	CASSDLLHTEAFF
TRBD1	TRBV5-1	once	TRBJ2-3	TGCGCCAGCAGCCCAAGGACAGGGGGCACAGATACGCAGTATTTT	CASSPRTGGTDTQYF
NA	TRBV5-1	NA	TRBJ1-2	TGCGCCAGCAGCTTGGAGGCGAACTATGGCTACACCTTC	CASSLEANYGYTF
NA	TRBV14	NA	TRBJ2-1	TGTGCCAGCAGCCAATTCGTTACAGGGCGTGGGGGTGGCTCCTACAATGAGCAGTTCTTC	CASSQFVTGRGGGSYNEQFF
TRBD1	TRBV5-4	NA	TRBJ2-4	TGTGCCAGCAGCAGTGGGACAGGGGGATCCAAAAACATTCAGTACTTC	CASSSGTGGSKNIQYF
NA	TRBV5-6	NA	TRBJ1-5	TGTGCCAGCAGCTTAGGACAGATCAATCAGCCCCAGCATTTT	CASSLGQINQPQHF
TRBD1	TRBV6-1	NA	TRBJ2-1	TGTGCCAGCAGTGAAGGGGGGACAGGACGGAGGCGGAACTACAATGAGCAGTTCTTC	CASSEGGTGRRRNYNEQFF
NA	TRBV7-8	NA	TRBJ2-5	TGTGCCAGCAGCTTTCTACGACAGCAAGAGACCCAGTACTTC	CASSFLRQQETQYF
NA	TRBV5-4	NA	TRBJ2-3	TGTGCCAGCAGCTTGACTAGGTGGATGGCCTACAGGGAACGCACAGATACGCAGTATTTT	CASSLTRWMAYRERTDTQYF
TRBD2	TRBV4-1	NA	TRBJ2-1	TGCGCCAGCAGCCAAGATTACGCGGGAGGGCCCAATGAGCAGTTCTTC	CASSQDYAGGPNEQFF
NA	TRBV11-2	NA	TRBJ1-3	TGTGCCAGCAGCTTATGGGGCAGGGGTCACTCTGGAAACACCATATATTTT	CASSLWGRGHSGNTIYF